A selection of T cell receptor beta chains follows, all from one sample in a study of OX40 agonist ivuxolimab in advanced cancers. Some clones are missing from TCRdb's copy, which holds only in-frame ones; the method was immunoSEQ multiplex PCR. This table has some 16,000 clones, approximately 83% appearing once. Source: CD4+ or CD8+ T cells sorted from blood, taken in a trial of the OX40 agonist ivuxolimab. The receptor source for this set is an adult with an advanced solid tumor such as melanoma, head and neck, liver or kidney cancer. CDR3s include the opening cysteine and the closing phenylalanine or tryptophan. D genes are given only for firm matches. Clone size, where shown, is once, few, many, or a class for clones that have expanded.

CDR3 protein	CDR3 DNA	V gene	J gene	D gene	clone size
CASSLGSSYNEQFF	TGTGCCAGCAGTTTGGGCAGCTCCTACAATGAGCAGTTCTTC	TRBV27	TRBJ2-1	-	-
CASSSLQVTPGQAFF	TGTGCCAGCAGCTCCCTTCAGGTTACACCAGGCCAAGCTTTCTTT	TRBV5-4	TRBJ1-1	-	-
CATSRRQGGGELFF	TGTGCCACCAGCAGAAGACAGGGAGGCGGGGAGCTGTTTTTT	TRBV15	TRBJ2-2	-	once
CASSHQENRRDNEQFF	TGCGCCAGCAGCCACCAGGAGAATAGAAGGGACAATGAGCAGTTCTTC	TRBV4-1	TRBJ2-1	-	once
CASSRGTVTEQFF	TGCGCCAGCAGTCGAGGGACGGTGACAGAGCAGTTCTTC	TRBV4-1	TRBJ2-1	-	-
CASRILAGGDNEQFF	TGTGCCAGCAGAATACTAGCGGGAGGGGACAATGAGCAGTTCTTC	TRBV28	TRBJ2-1	TRBD2	-
CASTGTSGPYEQYF	TGTGCCAGCACCGGGACTAGCGGACCTTACGAGCAGTACTTC	TRBV27	TRBJ2-7	TRBD2	-
CASSEGSAGGTSYEQYF	TGTGCCAGCAGTGAAGGGTCGGCGGGAGGGACCTCCTACGAGCAGTACTTC	TRBV6-1	TRBJ2-7	TRBD2	-
CASSWDRARDYGYTF	TGTGCCAGCAGTTGGGACAGAGCTAGGGACTATGGCTACACCTTC	TRBV6-1	TRBJ1-2	TRBD1	-
CASSPGGVGSADTQYF	TGTGCCAGCAGCCCAGGCGGGGTGGGCAGTGCAGATACGCAGTATTTT	TRBV11-2	TRBJ2-3	-	once
CASSLGSVNGYTF	TGTGCCAGCAGCTTGGGCAGCGTGAATGGCTACACCTTC	TRBV7-9	TRBJ1-2	-	-
CASSQGVGNQPQHF	TGCGCCAGCAGCCAAGGGGTAGGCAATCAGCCCCAGCATTTT	TRBV4-1	TRBJ1-5	-	-